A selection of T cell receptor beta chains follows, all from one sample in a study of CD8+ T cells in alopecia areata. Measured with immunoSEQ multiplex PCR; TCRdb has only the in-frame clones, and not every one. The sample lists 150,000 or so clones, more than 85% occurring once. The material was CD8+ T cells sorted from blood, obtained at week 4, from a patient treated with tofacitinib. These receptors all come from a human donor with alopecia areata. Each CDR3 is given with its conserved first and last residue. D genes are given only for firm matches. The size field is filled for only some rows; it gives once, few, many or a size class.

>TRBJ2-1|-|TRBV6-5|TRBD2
CASRISGSSYNEQFF
TGTGCCAGCAGGATTAGCGGGAGCTCCTACAATGAGCAGTTCTTC
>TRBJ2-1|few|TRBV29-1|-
CSVVAPLYNEQFF
TGCAGCGTTGTGGCACCGCTCTACAATGAGCAGTTCTTC
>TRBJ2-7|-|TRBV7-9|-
CASSGPWRVAPYEQYF
TGTGCCAGCAGCGGACCCTGGCGGGTGGCGCCTTACGAGCAGTACTTC
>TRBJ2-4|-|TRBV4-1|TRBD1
CASSQDWTGAKNIQYF
TGCGCCAGCAGCCAAGATTGGACAGGCGCCAAAAACATTCAGTACTTC
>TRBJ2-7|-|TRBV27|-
CASSRGIRDEQYF
TGTGCCAGCAGTCGGGGCATAAGGGACGAGCAGTACTTC
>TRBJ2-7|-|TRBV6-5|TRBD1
CASSSFGTDYEQYF
TGTGCCAGCAGCTCCTTCGGGACAGATTACGAGCAGTACTTC
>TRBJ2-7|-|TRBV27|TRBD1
CASSLSGTDKYYEQYF
TGTGCCAGCAGTTTATCCGGGACAGACAAATACTACGAGCAGTACTTC
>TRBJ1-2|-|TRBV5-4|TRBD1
CASSLPGGSYGYTF
TGTGCCAGCAGCCTTCCAGGGGGCTCCTATGGCTACACCTTC
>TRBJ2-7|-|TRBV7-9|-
CASRQGPYEQYF
TGTGCCAGCAGGCAAGGCCCCTACGAGCAGTACTTC
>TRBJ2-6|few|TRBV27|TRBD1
CASSLFAGGASGANVLTF
TGTGCCAGCAGTTTATTCGCAGGGGGCGCCTCTGGGGCCAACGTCCTGACTTTC
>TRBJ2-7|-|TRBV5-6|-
CASSLAEGGFDYEQYF
TGTGCCAGCAGCTTGGCGGAGGGAGGATTTGACTACGAGCAGTACTTC
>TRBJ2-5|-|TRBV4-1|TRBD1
CASSQGQGAGETQYF
TGCGCCAGCAGCCAGGGACAGGGGGCTGGAGAGACCCAGTACTTC
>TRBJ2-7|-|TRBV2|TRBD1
CASSEAGQAFSYEQYF
TGTGCCAGCAGTGAAGCGGGACAGGCATTCTCCTACGAGCAGTACTTC
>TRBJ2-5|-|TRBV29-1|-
CSVQNQETQYF
TGCAGCGTTCAGAACCAAGAGACCCAGTACTTC
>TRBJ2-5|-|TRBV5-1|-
CASSLERVAAKLQETQYF
TGCGCCAGCAGCTTGGAGCGAGTAGCGGCAAAGCTACAAGAGACCCAGTACTTC
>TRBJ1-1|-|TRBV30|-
CAWSVGAGTEAFF
TGTGCCTGGAGTGTAGGGGCTGGGACTGAAGCTTTCTTT
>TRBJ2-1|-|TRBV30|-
CAWKNGGLYNEQFF
TGTGCCTGGAAAAACGGGGGTTTGTACAATGAGCAGTTCTTC
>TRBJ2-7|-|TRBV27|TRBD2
CASREGLAGSYEQYF
TGTGCCAGCAGGGAAGGACTAGCGGGGTCCTACGAGCAGTACTTC
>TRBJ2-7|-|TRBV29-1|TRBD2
CSVVLAGRGIYEQYF
TGCAGCGTTGTGCTAGCGGGAAGAGGGATCTACGAGCAGTACTTC
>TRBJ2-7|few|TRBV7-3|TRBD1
CASSLGGQAYEQYF
TGTGCCAGCAGCTTAGGGGGACAGGCCTACGAGCAGTACTTC
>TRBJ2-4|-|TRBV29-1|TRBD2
CSVDPGLAQNIQYF
TGCAGCGTTGACCCGGGACTAGCCCAGAACATTCAGTACTTC
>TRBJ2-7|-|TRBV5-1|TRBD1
CASSFWTGDYEQYF
TGCGCCAGCAGCTTTTGGACAGGGGACTACGAGCAGTACTTC
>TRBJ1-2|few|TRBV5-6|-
CASTDVRTNYGYTF
TGTGCCAGCACCGACGTAAGGACTAACTATGGCTACACCTTC
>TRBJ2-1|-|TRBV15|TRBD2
CASTLTSGSLYNEQFF
TGTGCCAGTACGTTGACTAGCGGGTCACTCTACAATGAGCAGTTCTTC
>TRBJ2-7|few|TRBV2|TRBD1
CASRGQVYEQYF
TGTGCCAGCAGGGGACAGGTCTACGAGCAGTACTTC
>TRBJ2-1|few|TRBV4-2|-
CASSQVELRPEQFF
TGTGCCAGCAGCCAAGTCGAGTTGAGGCCTGAGCAGTTCTTC
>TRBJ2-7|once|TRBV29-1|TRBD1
CSVGTGATYEQYF
TGCAGCGTTGGGACAGGGGCAACCTACGAGCAGTACTTC
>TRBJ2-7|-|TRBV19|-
CASSQTDTYEQYF
TGTGCCAGTAGCCAGACCGATACCTACGAGCAGTACTTC
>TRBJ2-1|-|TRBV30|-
CAWSVSSSPYNEQFF
TGTGCCTGGAGTGTATCCAGCTCCCCCTACAATGAGCAGTTCTTC
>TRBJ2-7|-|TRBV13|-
CASSLRGEYHF
TGTGCCAGCAGCTTAAGGGGAGAGTATCATTTC
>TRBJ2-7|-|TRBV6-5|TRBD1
CASSYSGQIYEQYF
TGTGCCAGCAGTTACTCGGGACAGATCTACGAGCAGTACTTC
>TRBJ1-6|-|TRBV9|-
CASGGSPLHF
TGTGCCAGCGGGGGGTCACCCCTCCACTTT
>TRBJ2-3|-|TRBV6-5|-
CASSTTPSSTDTQYF
TGTGCCAGCAGCACAACTCCCTCTAGCACAGATACGCAGTATTTT
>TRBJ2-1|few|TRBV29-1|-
CSADLTVGWNEQFF
TGCAGCGCCGACCTAACGGTGGGATGGAATGAGCAGTTCTTC
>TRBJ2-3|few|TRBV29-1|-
CGYLGRNTDTQYF
TGCGGGTACCTAGGGAGGAACACAGATACGCAGTATTTT
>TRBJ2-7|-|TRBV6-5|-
CASSYSDGTYEQYF
TGTGCCAGCAGTTACTCGGACGGGACCTACGAGCAGTACTTC
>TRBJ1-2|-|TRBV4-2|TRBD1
CASSHTGGAYGYTF
TGTGCCAGCAGCCATACAGGGGGCGCTTATGGCTACACCTTC
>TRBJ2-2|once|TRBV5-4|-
CASSPSTGELFF
TGTGCCAGCAGCCCATCCACCGGGGAGCTGTTTTTT
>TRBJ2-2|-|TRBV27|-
CASSSGEDLGTGELFF
TGTGCCAGCAGTTCGGGGGAGGATCTGGGAACCGGGGAGCTGTTTTTT
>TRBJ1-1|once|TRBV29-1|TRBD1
CSVGIGTVNTEAFF
TGCAGCGTCGGGATCGGGACAGTGAACACTGAAGCTTTCTTT
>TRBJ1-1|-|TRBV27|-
CASGAGTLTNTEAFF
TGTGCCAGCGGTGCCGGGACACTTACGAACACTGAAGCTTTCTTT
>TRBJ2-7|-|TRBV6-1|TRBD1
CASSPGGTGYEQYF
TGTGCCAGCAGCCCCGGTGGGACAGGGTACGAGCAGTACTTC
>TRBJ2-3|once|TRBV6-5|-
CASSYLADDTQYF
TGTGCCAGCAGTTACTTAGCCGACGATACGCAGTATTTT
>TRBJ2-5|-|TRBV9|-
CASSVGDLQETQYF
TGTGCCAGCAGCGTGGGGGACCTCCAAGAGACCCAGTACTTC
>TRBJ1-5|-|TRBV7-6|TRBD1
CASSLASGGSNQPQHF
TGTGCCAGCAGCTTAGCCTCAGGGGGGAGCAATCAGCCCCAGCATTTT
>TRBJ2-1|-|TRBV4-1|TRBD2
CASSQDAGASGSSYNEQFF
TGCGCCAGCAGCCAAGATGCGGGGGCTAGCGGGAGCTCCTACAATGAGCAGTTCTTC
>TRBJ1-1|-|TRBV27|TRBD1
CASSLGGTGRSTEAFF
TGTGCCAGCAGTTTAGGAGGGACAGGGAGGAGCACTGAAGCTTTCTTT
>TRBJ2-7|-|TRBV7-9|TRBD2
CASSQTSGSSYEQYF
TGTGCCAGCAGCCAAACTAGCGGAAGCTCCTACGAGCAGTACTTC
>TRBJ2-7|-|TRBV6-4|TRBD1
CASSADREREQYF
TGTGCCAGCAGCGCGGACAGGGAGAGGGAGCAGTACTTC
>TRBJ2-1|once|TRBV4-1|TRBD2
CASSRTSGGNEQFF
TGCGCCAGCAGCAGGACTAGCGGGGGGAATGAGCAGTTCTTC
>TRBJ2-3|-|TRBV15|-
CATSRDRGDGNPQYF
TGTGCCACCAGCAGAGATCGCGGTGACGGGAACCCGCAGTATTTT
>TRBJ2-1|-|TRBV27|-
CASSSSLADSTIEQFF
TGTGCCAGCAGTTCATCCCTGGCAGACTCTACAATCGAGCAGTTCTTC